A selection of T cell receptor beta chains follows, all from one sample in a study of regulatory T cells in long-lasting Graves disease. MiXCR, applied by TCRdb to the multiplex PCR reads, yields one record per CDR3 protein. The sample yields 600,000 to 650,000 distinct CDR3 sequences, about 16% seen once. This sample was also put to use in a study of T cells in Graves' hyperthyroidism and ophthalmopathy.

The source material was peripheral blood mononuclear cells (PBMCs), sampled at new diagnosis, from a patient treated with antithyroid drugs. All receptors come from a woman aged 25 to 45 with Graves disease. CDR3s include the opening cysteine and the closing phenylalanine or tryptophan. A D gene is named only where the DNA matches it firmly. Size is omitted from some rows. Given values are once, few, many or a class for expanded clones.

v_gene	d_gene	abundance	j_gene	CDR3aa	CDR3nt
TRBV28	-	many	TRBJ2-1	CASSTYSGTGTSYNEQFF	TGTGCCAGCAGTACATACTCCGGGACGGGGACCTCCTACAATGAGCAGTTCTTC
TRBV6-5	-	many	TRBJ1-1	CASSSNVGGGKTEAFF	TGTGCCAGCAGTTCAAATGTGGGGGGCGGGAAAACTGAAGCTTTCTTT
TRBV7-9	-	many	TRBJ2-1	CASSLEVGGSYNEQFF	TGTGCCAGCAGCTTAGAGGTGGGGGGCTCCTACAATGAGCAGTTCTTC
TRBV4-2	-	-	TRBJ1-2	CASSQDWDRANYGYTF	TGTGCCAGCAGCCAAGATTGGGACCGAGCTAACTATGGCTACACCTTC
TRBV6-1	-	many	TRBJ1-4	CASSPQRVGEKLFF	TGTGCCAGCAGTCCCCAACGGGTTGGTGAAAAACTGTTTTTT
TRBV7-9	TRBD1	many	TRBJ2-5	CASSLETGRETQYF	TGTGCCAGCAGCTTAGAGACAGGGCGAGAGACCCAGTACTTC
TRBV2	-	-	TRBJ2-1	CASGSTSYNEQFF	TGTGCCAGCGGCAGTACCTCCTACAATGAGCAGTTCTTC
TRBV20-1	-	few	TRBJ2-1	CSARRDVNEQFF	TGCAGTGCGAGGAGGGATGTCAATGAGCAGTTCTTC
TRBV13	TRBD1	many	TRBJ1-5	CASSLERRQGAEASPNQPQHF	TGTGCCAGCAGCTTAGAGAGGAGACAGGGGGCCGAAGCCTCCCCCAATCAGCCCCAGCATTTT
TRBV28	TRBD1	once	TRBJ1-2	CASSSYDRGLHYGYTF	TGTGCCAGCAGCTCCTACGACAGGGGCCTCCACTATGGCTACACCTTC
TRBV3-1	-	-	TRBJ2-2	CASSQVYTGELFF	TGTGCCAGCAGCCAAGTCTACACCGGGGAGCTGTTTTTT
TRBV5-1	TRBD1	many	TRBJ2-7	CASSLVRGQVEQYF	TGCGCCAGCAGCTTGGTTAGGGGGCAGGTTGAGCAGTACTTC
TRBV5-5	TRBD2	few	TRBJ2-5	CASSFLVPPQREGEETQYF	TGTGCCAGCAGCTTTTTGGTCCCCCCACAGCGGGAGGGTGAAGAGACCCAGTACTTC
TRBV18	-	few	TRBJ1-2	CASSPRRFAGYTF	TGTGCCAGCTCACCAAGGCGCTTCGCTGGCTACACCTTC
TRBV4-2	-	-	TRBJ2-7	CASSQGQSNYEQYF	TGTGCCAGCAGCCAAGGACAGTCGAACTACGAGCAGTACTTC
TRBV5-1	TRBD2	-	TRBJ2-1	CASSLVSGTSGNNEQFF	TGCGCCAGCAGCTTGGTATCTGGTACTAGCGGTAACAATGAGCAGTTCTTC
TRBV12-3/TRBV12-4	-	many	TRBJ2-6	CASSLNLVGANVLTF	TGTGCCAGCAGTTTAAATCTGGTTGGGGCCAACGTCCTGACTTTC
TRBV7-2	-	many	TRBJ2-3	CASSLAQGPSTDTQYF	TGTGCCAGCAGCTTAGCACAGGGACCTAGCACAGATACGCAGTATTTT
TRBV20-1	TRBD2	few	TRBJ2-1	CSARVRAGGRHDEQFF	TGCAGTGCTAGAGTAAGAGCGGGAGGGCGGCACGATGAGCAGTTCTTC
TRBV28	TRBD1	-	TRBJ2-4	CASSPGQGSNIQYF	TGTGCCAGCAGCCCGGGACAGGGATCCAACATTCAGTACTTC
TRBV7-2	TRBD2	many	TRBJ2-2	CASSGDRGLAGATGELFF	TGTGCCAGCAGCGGGGACCGCGGACTAGCGGGAGCCACCGGGGAGCTGTTTTTT
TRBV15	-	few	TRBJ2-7	CATSFSDTSYEQYF	TGTGCCACCAGCTTCTCGGACACATCCTACGAGCAGTACTTC
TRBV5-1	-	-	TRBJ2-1	CASSLGVTSYNEQFF	TGCGCCAGCAGCTTGGGAGTTACTTCCTACAATGAGCAGTTCTTC
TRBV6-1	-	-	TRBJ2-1	CASSERLGSEQFF	TGTGCCAGCAGTGAAAGGTTGGGTTCTGAGCAGTTCTTC
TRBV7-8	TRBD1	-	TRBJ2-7	CASSLSRGLFYEQYF	TGTGCCAGCAGCTTAAGTAGGGGGCTTTTTTACGAGCAGTACTTC
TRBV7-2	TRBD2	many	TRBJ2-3	CASSLAGGPSAYF	TGTGCCAGCAGCTTAGCGGGAGGGCCATCGGCGTATTTT
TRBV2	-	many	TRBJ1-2	CASSAEYGYTF	TGTGCCAGCAGTGCAGAGTATGGCTACACCTTC
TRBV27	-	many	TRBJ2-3	CASSGLGNTQYF	TGTGCCAGCAGCGGACTCGGCAATACGCAGTATTTT
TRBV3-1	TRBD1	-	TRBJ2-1	CASSYSRPSRDRGNEQFF	TGTGCCAGCAGCTACTCTAGACCATCTCGGGACAGGGGCAATGAGCAGTTCTTC
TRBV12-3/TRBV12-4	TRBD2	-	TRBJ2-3	CASSQRTSGAITDTQYF	TGTGCCAGCAGCCAGAGGACTAGCGGGGCCATCACAGATACGCAGTATTTT
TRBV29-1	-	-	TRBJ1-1	CSVFSPKNTEAFF	TGCAGCGTTTTCTCGCCCAAGAACACTGAAGCTTTCTTT
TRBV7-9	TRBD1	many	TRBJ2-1	CASSLGQGAYNEQFF	TGTGCCAGCAGCTTAGGACAGGGGGCCTACAATGAGCAGTTCTTC
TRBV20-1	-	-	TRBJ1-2	CSAKTAGYTF	TGCAGTGCTAAGACCGCCGGCTACACCTTC
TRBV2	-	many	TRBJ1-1	CASSGRTEAFF	TGTGCCAGCAGCGGACGGACTGAAGCTTTCTTT
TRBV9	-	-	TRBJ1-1	CASSVVEGYQYTEAFF	TGTGCCAGCAGCGTAGTAGAAGGCTACCAATACACTGAAGCTTTCTTT
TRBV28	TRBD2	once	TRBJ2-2	CASTAGGGNTGELFF	TGTGCCAGCACGGCGGGGGGCGGGAACACCGGGGAGCTGTTTTTT
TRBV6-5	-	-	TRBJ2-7	CASSYNGAAYEQYF	TGTGCCAGCAGTTACAACGGGGCTGCCTACGAGCAGTACTTC
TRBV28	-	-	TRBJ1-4	CASSLPGRLQLNEKLFF	TGTGCCAGCAGTCTCCCGGGTAGGCTGCAACTTAATGAAAAACTGTTTTTT
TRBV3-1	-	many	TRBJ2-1	CASSRGNSYNEQFF	TGTGCCAGCAGCCGCGGAAACTCCTACAATGAGCAGTTCTTC
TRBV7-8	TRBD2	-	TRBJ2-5	CASSLMAGAPETQYF	TGTGCCAGCAGCTTAATGGCGGGAGCCCCAGAGACCCAGTACTTC
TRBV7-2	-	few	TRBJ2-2	CASSRLGNTGELFF	TGTGCCAGCAGCCGACTGGGGAACACCGGGGAGCTGTTTTTT
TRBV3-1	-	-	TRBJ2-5	CASNLGRGETQYF	TGTGCCAGCAACTTGGGAAGGGGAGAGACCCAGTACTTC
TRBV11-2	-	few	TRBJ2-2	CASSGTSLGTGELFF	TGTGCCAGCAGCGGGACCTCCCTGGGCACCGGGGAGCTGTTTTTT
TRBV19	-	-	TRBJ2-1	CASSIDSGLVHDEQFF	TGTGCCAGTAGTATAGATTCGGGATTAGTTCACGATGAGCAGTTCTTC
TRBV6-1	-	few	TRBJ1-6	CASSEGYHNSPLHF	TGTGCCAGCAGTGAAGGGTACCATAATTCACCCCTCCACTTT
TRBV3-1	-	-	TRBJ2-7	CASSYGLYSYEQYF	TGTGCCAGCAGCTATGGACTTTACTCCTACGAGCAGTACTTC
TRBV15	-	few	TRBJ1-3	CATSIYRAGPFVSGNTIYF	TGTGCCACCAGCATTTACCGGGCAGGTCCCTTCGTAAGTGGAAACACCATATATTTT
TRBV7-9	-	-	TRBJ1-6	CASSGLGPPEALHF	TGTGCCAGCAGCGGGTTGGGACCTCCTGAGGCCCTCCACTTT
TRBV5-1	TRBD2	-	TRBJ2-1	CASTGGSISGIPSEQFF	TGCGCCAGCACCGGTGGAAGTATTAGCGGGATTCCATCTGAGCAGTTCTTC
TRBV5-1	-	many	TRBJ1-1	CASSLLPGNTEAFF	TGCGCCAGCAGCTTGTTGCCAGGCAACACTGAAGCTTTCTTT
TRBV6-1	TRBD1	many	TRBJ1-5	CASTQGVGNQPQHF	TGTGCCAGCACTCAGGGGGTGGGCAATCAGCCCCAGCATTTT
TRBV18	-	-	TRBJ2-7	CASSPPLGIASRGQYF	TGTGCCAGCTCACCACCGCTTGGAATAGCATCAAGGGGGCAGTACTTC
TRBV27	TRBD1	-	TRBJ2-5	CASMPRGLETQYF	TGTGCCAGCATGCCCAGGGGGCTAGAGACCCAGTACTTC
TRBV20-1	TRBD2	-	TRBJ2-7	CSAHRPAGTSVVYEQYF	TGCAGTGCTCACCGACCCGCCGGGACTAGCGTCGTCTACGAGCAGTACTTC